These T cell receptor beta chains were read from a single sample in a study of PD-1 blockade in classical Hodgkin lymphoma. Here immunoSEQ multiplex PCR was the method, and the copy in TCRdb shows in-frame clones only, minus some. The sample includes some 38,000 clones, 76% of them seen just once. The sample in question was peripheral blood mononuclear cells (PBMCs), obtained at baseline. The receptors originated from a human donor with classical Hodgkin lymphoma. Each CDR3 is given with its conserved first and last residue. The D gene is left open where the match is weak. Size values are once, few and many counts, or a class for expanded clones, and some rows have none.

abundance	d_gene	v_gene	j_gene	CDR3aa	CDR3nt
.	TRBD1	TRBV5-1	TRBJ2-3	CASSLQGATDTQYF	TGCGCCAGCAGCTTACAGGGGGCCACAGATACGCAGTATTTT
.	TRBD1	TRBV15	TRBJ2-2	CATSRAGQGELFF	TGTGCCACCAGCAGAGCGGGACAGGGCGAGCTGTTTTTT
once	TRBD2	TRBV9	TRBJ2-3	CASSVGIAGLTDTQYF	TGTGCCAGCAGCGTAGGTATAGCGGGACTCACAGATACGCAGTATTTT
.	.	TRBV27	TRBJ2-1	CASSLYSPYNEQFF	TGTGCCAGCAGTTTATATTCCCCCTACAATGAGCAGTTCTTC
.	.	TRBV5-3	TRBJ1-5	CARSLKARAGYPRGSNQPQHF	TGTGCCAGAAGCTTGAAGGCCCGAGCGGGATACCCTAGAGGTAGCAATCAGCCCCAGCATTTT
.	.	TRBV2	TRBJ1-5	CASRGASQHF	TGTGCCAGCAGAGGGGCGTCCCAGCATTTT
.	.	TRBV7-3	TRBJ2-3	CASSLKRVTDTQYF	TGTGCCAGCAGCTTAAAACGGGTCACAGATACGCAGTATTTT
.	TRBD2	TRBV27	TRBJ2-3	CASSLGTSGSTDTQYF	TGTGCCAGCAGTTTGGGGACTAGCGGAAGCACAGATACGCAGTATTTT
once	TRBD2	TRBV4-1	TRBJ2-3	CASSRLGLAVTSRTDTQYF	TGCGCCAGCAGCCGCCTGGGACTAGCGGTAACAAGCCGGACAGATACGCAGTATTTT
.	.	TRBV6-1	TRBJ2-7	CASSESTTEQYF	TGTGCCAGCAGTGAATCGACGACAGAGCAGTACTTC
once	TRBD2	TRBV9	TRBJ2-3	CASSVMAGGSDTQYF	TGTGCCAGCAGCGTAATGGCGGGAGGTTCAGATACGCAGTATTTT
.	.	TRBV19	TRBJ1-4	CASRPPGRTNEKLFF	TGTGCCAGTAGACCCCCAGGGAGAACTAATGAAAAACTGTTTTTT
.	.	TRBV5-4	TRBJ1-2	CASTQGSYGYTF	TGTGCCAGCACCCAGGGGTCCTATGGCTACACCTTC
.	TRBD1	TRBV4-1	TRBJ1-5	CASSVRTGTDSNQPQHF	TGCGCCAGCAGCGTTCGGACAGGGACGGATAGCAATCAGCCCCAGCATTTT
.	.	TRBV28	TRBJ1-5	CASSFGDRGRSQPQHF	TGTGCCAGCAGTTTTGGAGACCGGGGACGCAGTCAGCCCCAGCATTTT
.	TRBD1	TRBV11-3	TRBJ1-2	CASSVPGQSYGYTF	TGTGCCAGCAGCGTACCGGGACAGAGCTATGGCTACACCTTC
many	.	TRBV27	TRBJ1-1	CASRTGPYTEAFF	TGTGCCAGCAGGACGGGACCTTACACTGAAGCTTTCTTT
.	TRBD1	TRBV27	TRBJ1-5	CASSSGQGFNQPQHF	TGTGCCAGCAGTTCGGGACAGGGCTTCAATCAGCCCCAGCATTTT
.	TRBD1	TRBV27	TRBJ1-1	CASSLSQTGVAFF	TGTGCCAGCAGTTTATCTCAGACAGGGGTAGCTTTCTTT
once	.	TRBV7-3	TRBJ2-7	CASSLTRSEQYF	TGTGCCAGCAGCTTAACGAGGTCCGAGCAGTACTTC
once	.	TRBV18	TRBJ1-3	CASSPGGSGNTIYF	TGTGCCAGCTCACCGGGGGGCTCTGGAAACACCATATATTTT
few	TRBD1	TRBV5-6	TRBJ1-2	CASSLVEGANYGYTF	TGTGCCAGCAGCTTGGTAGAGGGGGCGAACTATGGCTACACCTTC
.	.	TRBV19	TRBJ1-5	CASSPAALKGNQPQHF	TGTGCCAGTAGTCCTGCGGCCCTAAAGGGCAATCAGCCCCAGCATTTT
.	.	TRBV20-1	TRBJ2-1	CSAAGPNEQFF	TGCAGTGCTGCCGGGCCCAATGAGCAGTTCTTC
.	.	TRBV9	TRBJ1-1	CASSVGLGQGNTEAFF	TGTGCCAGCAGCGTAGGACTAGGGCAGGGGAACACTGAAGCTTTCTTT
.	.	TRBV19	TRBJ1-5	CASSINSRGSFNQPQHF	TGTGCCAGTAGTATAAACTCGAGGGGATCATTCAATCAGCCCCAGCATTTT
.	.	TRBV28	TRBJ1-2	CASRPSGRTYGYTF	TGTGCCAGCAGGCCGTCGGGGCGAACCTATGGCTACACCTTC
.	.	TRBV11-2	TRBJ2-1	CASSSGQNEQFF	TGTGCCAGCAGCTCCGGACAGAATGAGCAGTTCTTC
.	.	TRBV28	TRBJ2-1	CASSFPPRLGWFYNEQFF	TGTGCCAGCAGTTTCCCCCCCAGACTAGGATGGTTTTACAATGAGCAGTTCTTC
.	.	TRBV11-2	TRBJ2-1	CASSLEGENYNEQFF	TGTGCCAGCAGCTTAGAGGGGGAGAACTACAATGAGCAGTTCTTC
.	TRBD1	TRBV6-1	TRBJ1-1	CASARLDRRNTEAFF	TGTGCCAGCGCGCGACTGGACAGGCGGAACACTGAAGCTTTCTTT
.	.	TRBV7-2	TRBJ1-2	CASSLAGAGDGYTF	TGTGCCAGCAGCTTAGCGGGGGCGGGGGATGGCTACACCTTC
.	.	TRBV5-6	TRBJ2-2	CASSLGQLNTGELFF	TGTGCCAGCAGCTTGGGACAGTTGAACACCGGGGAGCTGTTTTTT
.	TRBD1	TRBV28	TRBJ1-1	CASSLWVQGVGAFF	TGTGCCAGCAGTTTGTGGGTCCAGGGGGTGGGAGCTTTCTTT
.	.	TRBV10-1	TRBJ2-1	CASSEQPRRGHYNEQFF	TGCGCCAGCAGTGAGCAACCGCGGCGGGGGCATTACAATGAGCAGTTCTTC
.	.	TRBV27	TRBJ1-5	CASSFLADQPQHF	TGTGCCAGCAGTTTCCTCGCCGACCAGCCCCAGCATTTT
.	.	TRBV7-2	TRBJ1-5	CASSLVRHQPQHF	TGTGCCAGCAGCTTAGTGAGACATCAGCCCCAGCATTTT
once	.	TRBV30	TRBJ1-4	CAWRAAASNEKLFF	TGTGCCTGGAGGGCCGCGGCCTCTAATGAAAAACTGTTTTTT
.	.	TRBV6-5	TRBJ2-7	CASSYLGLAYEQYF	TGTGCCAGCAGTTACTTGGGGCTAGCCTACGAGCAGTACTTC
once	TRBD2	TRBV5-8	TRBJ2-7	CASRSGGANLEQYF	TGTGCCAGCAGATCGGGGGGTGCCAACCTCGAGCAGTACTTC
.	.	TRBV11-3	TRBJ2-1	CASSFQTDYNEQFF	TGTGCCAGCAGCTTCCAGACTGACTACAATGAGCAGTTCTTC
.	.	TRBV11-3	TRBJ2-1	CASSLEGQKLLDEQFF	TGTGCCAGCAGCTTAGAGGGACAAAAGCTTCTCGATGAGCAGTTCTTC
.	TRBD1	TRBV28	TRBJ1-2	CASSFSDRAYGYTF	TGTGCCAGCAGTTTCTCCGACAGGGCCTATGGCTACACCTTC
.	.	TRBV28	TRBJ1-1	CASSFSGHYGVLGTEAFF	TGTGCCAGCAGTTTCTCGGGTCACTATGGGGTTTTGGGCACTGAAGCTTTCTTT
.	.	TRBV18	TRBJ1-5	CASSSPAGSNQPQHF	TGTGCCAGCTCATCCCCTGCGGGGAGCAATCAGCCCCAGCATTTT
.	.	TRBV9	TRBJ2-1	CASSVDLGVGEQFF	TGTGCCAGCAGCGTAGATTTAGGAGTGGGTGAGCAGTTCTTC
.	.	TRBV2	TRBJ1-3	CASHETRAGNTIYF	TGTGCCAGCCATGAGACCCGAGCTGGAAACACCATATATTTT
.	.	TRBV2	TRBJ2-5	CASTTAGETQYF	TGTGCCAGCACTACGGCGGGAGAGACCCAGTACTTC
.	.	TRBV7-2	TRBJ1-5	CASSERPDQPQHF	TGTGCCAGCAGCGAACGCCCCGATCAGCCCCAGCATTTT
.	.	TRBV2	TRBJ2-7	CANTGPHEYEQYF	TGTGCCAACACAGGGCCCCATGAATACGAGCAGTACTTC
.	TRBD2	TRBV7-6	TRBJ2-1	CASSKRLAGLYNEQFF	TGTGCCAGCAGCAAACGACTAGCGGGACTCTACAATGAGCAGTTCTTC
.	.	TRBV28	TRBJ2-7	CASSLYYEQYF	TGTGCCAGCAGCCTTTACTACGAGCAGTACTTC
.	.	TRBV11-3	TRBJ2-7	CASSLSGNNYEQYF	TGTGCCAGCAGCTTATCCGGGAACAACTACGAGCAGTACTTC
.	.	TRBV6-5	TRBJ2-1	CASSYESLGGDEQFF	TGTGCCAGCAGTTACGAATCACTAGGGGGAGATGAGCAGTTCTTC
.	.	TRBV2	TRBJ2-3	CASSEGTDTQYF	TGTGCCAGCAGTGAAGGCACAGATACGCAGTATTTT
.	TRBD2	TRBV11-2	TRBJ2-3	CASSFGLAVRDTQYF	TGTGCCAGCAGCTTTGGACTAGCTGTAAGAGATACGCAGTATTTT
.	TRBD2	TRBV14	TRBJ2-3	CASSPAGGAGADRRQYF	TGTGCCAGCAGCCCCGCCGGGGGGGCGGGAGCCGACCGGAGGCAGTATTTT
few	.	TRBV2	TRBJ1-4	CASGRDNEKLFF	TGTGCCAGCGGACGAGATAATGAAAAACTGTTTTTT
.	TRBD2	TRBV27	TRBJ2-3	CASRSPSGRAGSDTQYF	TGTGCCAGCAGATCCCCAAGCGGGAGGGCCGGGTCAGATACGCAGTATTTT
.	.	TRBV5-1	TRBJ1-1	CASSLEPRGTEAFF	TGCGCCAGCAGCTTGGAACCTAGGGGCACTGAAGCTTTCTTT